This TCR beta chain emerged from a study of CD8 T cells in Susac syndrome. CDR1 SEHNR and CDR2 FQNEAQ come from the germline V gene (reference sequence). This CDR3 is 16 amino acids long. Trimming left V 0 bases short and J 1 base short, with 12 bases between. Those who served as multiple sclerosis controls were treatment-naive patients with stable or active relapsing-remitting disease. Negative isolation yielded the CD8+ and CD4+ T cells, while FACS enriched the TEMRA cells. With random hexamers, 0.5 to 1 ug RNA was reverse transcribed. Across 54 Vbeta and 13 Jbeta, TCR beta CDR3 was amplified with immunoSEQ multiplex PCR. TCRdb redid the calling of the immunoSEQ multiplex PCR reads with MiXCR, one entry per CDR3 protein. The sample lists some 76,000 distinct CDR3 sequences, over 75% seen once, with under 0.65% in the top ten.

The sequencing sample was made of CD8+ T cells from PBMCs. V is TRBV7-9 and J is TRBJ1-1; D is ambiguous. The TCR comes from a human donor with multiple sclerosis. In nucleotides, the CDR3 is TGTGCCAGCAGCTTAGCATATGGAGGTGGGAACACTGAAGCTTTCTTT. Protein product: CASSLAYGGGNTEAFF.